Shown below are 30 T cell receptor beta chains from a single sample sequenced in a study of regulatory T cells in long-lasting Graves disease. The time point was: persistent/refractory GD, antithyroid drugs over 5 years with positive TRAb. Preparation of the TCR library used RNA extracted from PBMCs. CDR3 regions were amplified by Arm-PCR using iRepertoire HTBI primers to build TCR beta libraries. TCRdb re-called the multiplex PCR reads through MiXCR, storing one row per CDR3 protein. Of a few hundred thousand distinct CDR3 sequences in the sample, roughly 24% were seen once. The material sequenced was peripheral blood mononuclear cells (PBMCs), taken when the disease was refractory, from a patient treated with antithyroid drugs. The receptors stem from a woman in her thirties or forties with Graves disease.

The chain couples TRBV5-4 to TRBJ2-5; 11 bases align to TRBD2. Germline V lookup: CDR1 SGHNT, CDR2 YYREEE (reference sequence). This CDR3 is 15 amino acids long. After removal of 2 bases from V and 5 bases from J, the junction contained 5 bases not matched to a gene. The CDR3 spells CASSFRTSGSETQYF. In DNA form, the CDR3 reads TGTGCCAGCAGCTTCCGTACTAGCGGGAGTGAGACCCAGTACTTC.

This clonotype has ten or more counts. The gene calls are TRBV28 and TRBJ2-7; D call uncertain. V dropped 10 bases and J dropped 1 base, with 14 bases sitting between them. CDR1 and CDR2 from the germline V gene are MDHEN and SYDVKM. This CDR3 region has 13 residues. The CDR3 nucleotides are TGTGCCACACTTAATCCCAGGTCCTACGAGCAGTACTTC. Residues: CATLNPRSYEQYF.

This clonotype was seen ten or more times. This sequence joins TRBV11-2 and TRBJ1-1; D is ambiguous. This CDR3 is built from 12 residues. The V gene lost 5 bases and the J gene lost 0 bases, with 4 bases spanning the gap. CDR1 and CDR2 from the germline V gene are SGHAT and FQNNGV. The CDR3 DNA sequence: TGTGCCAGCAGCGGGATGAACACTGAAGCTTTCTTT. It codes for CASSGMNTEAFF.

At least ten counts were recorded for this clonotype. The chain has TRBV28 and TRBJ1-4, with D uncertain. V was shortened by 10 bases and J by 5 bases, with 14 bases between the two germline ends. Germline CDR1 and CDR2: MDHEN and SYDVKM. CDR3 size: 13 residues. This CDR3 reads CATSTQNNEKLFF. CDR3 in DNA: TGTGCCACCAGCACACAGAACAATGAAAAACTGTTTTTT.

CDR3 coding DNA: TGCAGCGTTATATTATATGGGACAGGGGGCGGCTATGGCTACACCTTC. Its translation is CSVILYGTGGGYGYTF. The chain joins TRBV29-1 to TRBJ1-2, with 12 bases aligning to TRBD1. V lost 5 bases, J lost 4 bases, and 11 bases stayed unmatched. Germline values: CDR1 SQVTM, CDR2 ANQGSEA. The CDR3 runs 16 residues.

J is TRBJ1-1 and V is TRBV28; 7 bases match TRBD1. CDR1 is MDHEN and CDR2 is SYDVKM in the germline V gene. The CDR3 sequence is 14 residues long. Trimming took 2 bases from V and 3 from J; bases not matched to a gene: 3. The chain's CDR3 is CASSLAQGDTEAFF. CDR3 in DNA: TGTGCCAGCAGTTTAGCCCAGGGGGACACTGAAGCTTTCTTT.

This clonotype has a count of ten or more. This chain joins TRBV6-5 and TRBJ2-7; 15 positions agree with TRBD2. This CDR3 region has 19 residues. V shed 2 bases, J shed 5 bases, and the junction held 13 bases outside the gene matches. Per the germline V gene, CDR1 is MNHEY and CDR2 is SVGAGI. The DNA of the CDR3 is TGTGCCAGCAGTTACCCCGACGGGACTAGCGGGAGGTGGGGGCACGAGCAGTACTTC. It encodes CASSYPDGTSGRWGHEQYF.

The table lists this clonotype with many counts. The rearrangement uses TRBV11-2 and TRBJ2-2; D is perhaps TRBD1 (6 bases). CDR1 SGHAT and CDR2 FQNNGV come from the germline V gene. V was clipped by 1 base and J by 3 bases, with 21 bases between them. The CDR3 extends over 19 amino acids. The CDR3 DNA follows: TGTGCCAGCAGCTTAGTGGGGACAAGGCCGCCCGATGACACCGGGGAGCTGTTTTTT. This encodes CASSLVGTRPPDDTGELFF.

J is TRBJ1-5 and V is TRBV4-1, with D hard to call. The CDR3 has 17 residues. V was cut by 1 base and J by 0 bases, with 13 bases left in between. Germline V gives CDR1 MGHRA, CDR2 YSYEKL. Written as DNA, the CDR3 is TGCGCCAGCAGCCAAGTCCCGGGCCCGTATAGCAATCAGCCCCAGCATTTT. Amino acid sequence: CASSQVPGPYSNQPQHF.

This clonotype was observed at least ten times. This chain connects TRBV15 to TRBJ2-5, with D unresolved. The CDR3 has 12 residues. With 8 bases removed from V and 1 base from J, the gap between germline ends came to 8 bases. CDR1 and CDR2 (germline): LNHNV, YYDKDF (reference sequence). Here the CDR3 DNA reads TGTGCCACCCGCGGCGGCCAAGAGACCCAGTACTTC. It translates to CATRGGQETQYF.

This clonotype came up many times. This rearrangement joins TRBV12-3 or TRBV12-4 to TRBJ1-2; the match to TRBD1 covers 9 bases. There are 14 residues in the CDR3. V was pared by 6 bases and J by 5 bases, with 7 bases of the junction left unmatched. The CDR3 sequence is CASRWTGEGYGYTF. CDR3 DNA sequence: TGTGCCAGCAGGTGGACAGGGGAGGGGTATGGCTACACCTTC.

This clonotype was recorded at least ten times. This rearrangement joins TRBV24-1 to TRBJ2-2; 9 nucleotides match TRBD2. CDR3 length equals 15 residues. The V segment lost 6 bases and the J segment 0 bases; nucleotides outside the gene matches: 1. Per the germline V gene, CDR1 is KGHDR and CDR2 is SFDVKD. This chain's CDR3 is CATSIAGANTGELFF. CDR3 nucleotides: TGTGCCACCAGTATAGCGGGAGCGAACACCGGGGAGCTGTTTTTT.

There are a few counts of this clonotype. The rearrangement uses TRBV15 and TRBJ1-1; D is possibly TRBD1 (6 bases). Germline V gene data show CDR1 as LNHNV and CDR2 as YYDKDF (reference sequence). Trimming removed 0 bases from V and 5 bases from J, with 13 bases in between. The CDR3 covers 15 residues. The CDR3 region has the DNA TGTGCCACCAGCAGAGATTTGGACAGAGGGACTGAAGCTTTCTTT. The encoded protein is CATSRDLDRGTEAFF.

This clonotype was found a few times. The rearrangement links TRBV9 to TRBJ2-5; 7 nucleotides line up with TRBD2. J gave up 6 bases and V 1 base, and 12 bases lay outside the gene matches. The length of the CDR3 is 16 residues. Germline V gives CDR1 SGDLS, CDR2 YYNGEE. As DNA, the CDR3 is TGTGCCAGCAGCGTACACCCTAGCGGCAGCTGGAAGACCCAGTACTTC. This sequence encodes CASSVHPSGSWKTQYF.

The table lists this clonotype with a few counts. The chain combines TRBV20-1 with TRBJ2-5, with D perhaps given as TRBD1 or TRBD2 (5 bases each). The length of the CDR3 is 15 residues. Trimming took 4 bases from V and 1 from J, leaving 16 bases between them. The germline V gene has CDR1 DFQATT and CDR2 SNEGSKA (reference sequence). The CDR3, as DNA: TGCAGTGCTACCATCCCGGGACGCCCCCAAGAGACCCAGTACTTC. Protein product: CSATIPGRPQETQYF.

Many counts were recorded for this clonotype. V is TRBV28 and J is TRBJ1-1, with 8 nucleotides matching TRBD1. The CDR3 is 14 residues long. Trimming took 3 bases from V and 6 from J; bases not matched to a gene: 6. Germline lookup yields CDR1 MDHEN and CDR2 SYDVKM. CDR3 amino acids: CASSFSRGLAEAFF. CDR3 sequence (DNA): TGTGCCAGCAGTTTTAGCAGGGGGCTCGCTGAAGCTTTCTTT.

The chain links TRBV19 to TRBJ1-5; no firm D call. Germline lookup yields CDR1 LNHDA and CDR2 SQIVND (reference sequence). The CDR3 has 15 amino acids. The ends were cut back, 7 bases at V and 5 bases at J, with 18 bases in the middle. The CDR3 is CASKRQVSWDQPQHF. CDR3 nucleotide sequence: TGTGCCAGTAAACGCCAAGTCTCCTGGGATCAGCCCCAGCATTTT.

The rearrangement joins TRBV9 to TRBJ1-3, with D maybe TRBD1 (5 bases). The CDR3 spans 16 residues. The germline gives CDR1 SGDLS, CDR2 YYNGEE. Deletions cut 3 bases from V and 4 bases from J, with 17 bases between. The CDR3 DNA is TGTGCCAGCAGCGAACGGGACCGACACGCCGGAAACACCATATATTTT. Translation: CASSERDRHAGNTIYF.

This clonotype showed up many times. V usage is TRBV28 and J usage is TRBJ2-5, with D possibly being TRBD1 (6 bases). The CDR3 length is 13 residues. The germline V and J ends were trimmed by 6 bases and 4 bases, with 12 bases remaining between them. Germline CDR1 reads MDHEN; CDR2 reads SYDVKM. This CDR3 is CASRPTGLETQYF. CDR3 DNA sequence: TGTGCCAGCAGACCCACAGGGTTAGAGACCCAGTACTTC.

There are a few counts of this clonotype. CDR3 protein: CASRQILAAGEQYF. The CDR3 DNA reads TGTGCCAGCAGACAAATACTAGCGGCCGGCGAGCAGTACTTC. The rearrangement joins TRBV7-2 to TRBJ2-7; 8 bases fit TRBD2. Germline CDR1 SGHTA, CDR2 FQGNSA. This CDR3 region has 14 residues. The junction had 10 bases not matched to a gene; V was cut back by 6 bases and J by 6 bases.

The gene calls are TRBV20-1 and TRBJ2-7, with 13 bases identical to TRBD2. The CDR3 has 17 amino acids. V lost 1 base, J lost 4 bases, and 10 bases stayed unmatched. The germline CDR1 and CDR2 sequences are DFQATT and SNEGSKA (reference sequence). The CDR3 loop is CSARGTSGSNLVYEQYF. The CDR3 bases are TGCAGTGCTAGAGGGACTAGCGGGAGCAACCTTGTGTACGAGCAGTACTTC.

This clonotype has a handful of counts. The CDR3 protein is CASSSSLGSGNTYEQYF. The CDR3 DNA is TGTGCCAGCAGCTCGTCTTTAGGTAGCGGGAACACCTACGAGCAGTACTTC. The chain couples TRBV13 to TRBJ2-7, with 8 positions matching TRBD2. Per germline, CDR1 PRHDT and CDR2 FYEKMQ (reference sequence). The CDR3 runs to 17 residues. The ends lost 4 bases at V and 2 bases at J; junction bases unmatched: 13.

The V and J genes are TRBV28 and TRBJ2-5; 9 bases are a match to TRBD2. The junction had 8 bases not matched to a gene; V was cut back by 6 bases and J by 0 bases. The germline V gene encodes CDR1 MDHEN and CDR2 SYDVKM. The CDR3 is 16 amino acids. The CDR3 coding sequence is TGTGCCAGCAGCTCTTGGGCTAGCGGGGACCAAGAGACCCAGTACTTC. Translating it yields CASSSWASGDQETQYF.

This chain links TRBV20-1 with TRBJ2-4; TRBD2 aligns across 8 bases. The ends lost 0 bases at V and 9 bases at J; junction bases unmatched: 10. Germline lookup yields CDR1 DFQATT and CDR2 SNEGSKA (reference sequence). The CDR3 totals 15 residues. CDR3 in DNA: TGCAGTGCTAGAGATTGGGGACTAGTGGGTGGCATTCAGTACTTC. Protein sequence: CSARDWGLVGGIQYF.

This clonotype was counted a few times. This chain uses TRBV28 with TRBJ1-1, with 7 bases fitting TRBD1. The CDR3 covers 16 residues. V lost 5 bases and J lost 7; bases outside the gene matches: 16. The germline gives CDR1 MDHEN, CDR2 SYDVKM. CDR3 sequence: CASSPRQGPGFGEAFF. Written as DNA, the CDR3 is TGTGCCAGCAGTCCCCGACAGGGCCCCGGGTTTGGTGAAGCTTTCTTT.

This clonotype was counted ten times or more. The chain recombines TRBV15 with TRBJ2-5; D call uncertain. Deletions cut 0 bases from V and 5 bases from J, with 16 bases between. This CDR3 region has 16 residues. CDR1 and CDR2 (germline): LNHNV, YYDKDF (reference sequence). This CDR3 reads CATSRDFRATTETQYF. In DNA form, the CDR3 reads TGTGCCACCAGCAGAGATTTTAGGGCCACAACGGAGACCCAGTACTTC.

The chain joins TRBV10-3 to TRBJ2-2, with TRBD2 matching 7 bases. The V and J ends lost 10 bases and 0 bases, in that order; junction bases with no gene match: 8. CDR3 length: 15 amino acids. Germline CDR1 and CDR2: ENHRY and SYGVKD. The CDR3 protein is CASRTGTTNTGELFF. CDR3 DNA: TGTGCCAGCAGAACCGGGACTACGAACACCGGGGAGCTGTTTTTT.

This clonotype was recorded a few times. The chain links TRBV11-2 to TRBJ2-7; a possible D gene is TRBD1 (6 bases). This CDR3 contains 15 residues. Germline V gene lookup returns CDR1 SGHAT and CDR2 FQNNGV. V shed 4 bases and J shed 0 bases, with 13 bases lying between them. Here the CDR3 reads CASSSPRQDSYEQYF. CDR3 sequence (DNA): TGTGCCAGCAGCTCCCCCAGACAGGACTCCTACGAGCAGTACTTC.

This clonotype was counted at least ten times. The V gene is TRBV12-3 or TRBV12-4, the J gene TRBJ2-5, with D perhaps TRBD2 (6 bases). The CDR3 contains 13 residues. V lost 8 bases to trimming and J lost 4 bases, with 14 bases between them. CDR3 sequence reads: CASSGERAETQYF. The CDR3 nucleotides are TGTGCCAGCTCGGGGGAGAGGGCAGAGACCCAGTACTTC.

This chain joins TRBV12-3 or TRBV12-4 and TRBJ2-3; 9 nucleotides align to TRBD1. The CDR3 runs 17 residues. The ends lost 1 base at V and 3 bases at J; junction bases unmatched: 8. This chain's CDR3 is CASSLVSGTGRTDTQYF. As DNA, the CDR3 is TGTGCCAGCAGTTTAGTCTCCGGGACAGGGCGTACAGATACGCAGTATTTT.